The 32 T cell receptor beta chains below all came from one sample that was sequenced in a study of T cell repertoires in cytomegalovirus infection. Each CDR3 protein gets one entry after TCRdb re-called the reads with MiXCR. This sample yields hundreds of thousands of distinct CDR3 sequences, of which 33% are seen a single time; about 20% belongs to the top ten. Their recognized antigens are unknown. The starting material was cultured PBMCs, obtained from culture after CMV antigen stimulation. These receptor sequences come from a human donor in good health (CMV status not recorded). Some clones in this sample may be carry-over from other donors' samples.

J is TRBJ2-3 and V is TRBV4-3; TRBD2 matches at 9 bases. With 3 bases clipped from V and 5 bases from J, the junction kept 12 bases outside the gene matches. The germline V gene has CDR1 LGHNA and CDR2 YSLEER. This CDR3 has 17 residues. CDR3 nucleotides: TGCGCCAGCAGCCATGGCGTAGCGGGAGTTGGTGGAGATACGCAGTATTTT. Translating gives CASSHGVAGVGGDTQYF.

This clonotype has a handful of counts. The chain employs TRBV27 and TRBJ1-1, with no clear D. This CDR3 is built from 14 residues. V shed 1 base and J shed 1 base, with 7 bases lying between them. Germline V CDR1 and CDR2: MNHEY, SMNVEV (reference sequence). The CDR3, as DNA: TGTGCCAGCAGTTTATATTCTGGGAACACTGAAGCTTTCTTT. Its protein is CASSLYSGNTEAFF.

The chain links TRBV12-5 to TRBJ2-1; no definite D call. CDR1 LGHNT and CDR2 FRNRAP come from the germline V gene. CDR3 length: 14 amino acids. Trimming cost V 6 bases and J 0 bases, with 9 bases left between them. CDR3 loop: CASGSPRSYNEQFF. CDR3 in DNA: TGTGCTAGTGGCTCGCCGCGCTCCTACAATGAGCAGTTCTTC.

This clonotype was found many times. V is TRBV7-8 and J is TRBJ2-5; TRBD2 is a possible D gene (6 bases). Deletions cut 5 bases from V and 2 bases from J, with 12 bases between. CDR1 is SGHVS, CDR2 FQNEAQ, per germline. CDR3 length: 14 amino acids. DNA for the CDR3: TGTGCCAGCAGCCCCCTGACTAGTCAAGAGACCCAGTACTTC. Translating it yields CASSPLTSQETQYF.

This chain links TRBV7-2 with TRBJ2-7, with 9 bases fitting TRBD1. The CDR3 extends over 15 amino acids. V dropped 4 bases and J dropped 1; count of bases not matched to a gene: 5. Germline V lookup: CDR1 SGHTA, CDR2 FQGNSA. The CDR3 DNA is TGTGCCAGCAGCTGGGGACAGGGCCCTTCCTACGAGCAGTACTTC. It yields the protein CASSWGQGPSYEQYF.

This clonotype was observed a handful of times. The genes are TRBV6-1 and TRBJ1-5, with a weak D call TRBD1 (5 bases). The germline gives CDR1 MNHNS, CDR2 SASEGT. The CDR3 totals 14 residues. V dropped 4 bases and J dropped 6 bases, with 13 bases sitting between them. The CDR3 coding sequence is TGTGCCAGCAGTGGGGGGGTTGGGGGTCAGCCCCAGCATTTT. Its protein is CASSGGVGGQPQHF.

This chain connects TRBV20-1 to TRBJ2-5, with D perhaps TRBD2 (6 bases). Trimming cost V 0 bases and J 4 bases, with 12 bases left between them. CDR1 DFQATT and CDR2 SNEGSKA come from the germline V gene (reference sequence). The CDR3 is made up of 14 amino acids. This chain's CDR3 is CSAREGFGRETQYF. In nucleotides, the CDR3 is TGCAGTGCTAGAGAGGGCTTCGGGAGAGAGACCCAGTACTTC.

This clonotype was recorded many times. The genes are TRBV7-2 and TRBJ1-6; D ambiguous. The CDR3 is 13 amino acids. From germline, CDR1 is SGHTA and CDR2 FQGNSA. V was shortened by 3 bases and J by 7 bases, with 7 bases between the two germline ends. In DNA, the CDR3 is TGTGCCAGCAGCTTTGACGGCAATTCACCCCTCCACTTT. As protein: CASSFDGNSPLHF.

V and J are TRBV18 and TRBJ2-7; 9 nucleotides agree with TRBD2. Germline V gene lookup returns CDR1 KGHSH and CDR2 LQKENI. V was clipped by 3 bases and J by 4 bases; unmatched bases: 13. The CDR3 consists of 17 residues. As DNA, the CDR3 is TGTGCCAGCTCACCCGGGCTAGCGGGACGAGGGCCATACGAGCAGTACTTC. Amino acids: CASSPGLAGRGPYEQYF.

This chain links TRBV29-1 with TRBJ1-2; D is possibly TRBD1 (6 bases). V was shortened by 7 bases and J by 1 base, with 19 bases between the two germline ends. CDR1 is SQVTM and CDR2 is ANQGSEA in the germline V gene. CDR3 length: 15 residues. This CDR3 is CSATTGNPLNYGYTF. The DNA for the CDR3 is TGCAGCGCCACGACAGGAAATCCCCTTAACTATGGCTACACCTTC.

Only a few counts were recorded for this clonotype. V gene TRBV7-2 combines with J gene TRBJ1-2; D gene unclear. Trimming pared 0 bases from V and 10 bases from J, leaving 12 bases between. The CDR3 has 13 residues. Per germline, CDR1 SGHTA and CDR2 FQGNSA. The chain's CDR3 is CASSLAMPRDYTF. In DNA, the CDR3 is TGTGCCAGCAGCTTAGCGATGCCACGAGACTACACCTTC.

This clonotype was detected many times. The chain combines TRBV7-9 with TRBJ2-5, with D unclear. Between the trimmed V and J ends, which lost 2 bases and 1 base, there was a span of 8 bases. The germline V gene encodes CDR1 SEHNR and CDR2 FQNEAQ (reference sequence). The CDR3 has 14 amino acids. CDR3: CASSLRSAQETQYF. CDR3 bases: TGTGCCAGCAGCTTAAGAAGCGCCCAAGAGACCCAGTACTTC.

The chain links TRBV7-2 to TRBJ2-7; D assignment may be TRBD1 or TRBD2 (5 bases each). Trimming took 5 bases from V and 3 from J, leaving 11 bases between them. Germline V gene lookup returns CDR1 SGHTA and CDR2 FQGNSA. The CDR3 extends over 13 amino acids. This CDR3 is CASSNRDHYEQYF. The CDR3 nucleotides read TGTGCCAGCAGCAACCGGGACCACTACGAGCAGTACTTC. The complete variable domain, with remaining parts taken from reference TRBV7-2 and TRBJ2-7, reads GAGVSQSPSNKVTEKGKDVELRCDPISGHTALYWYRQSLGQGLEFLIYFQGNSAPDKSGLPSDRFSAERTGGSVSTLTIQRTQQEDSAVYLCASSNRDHYEQYFGPGTRLTVT.

This clonotype was counted a few times. The chain recombines TRBV12-3 or TRBV12-4 with TRBJ2-1; D unresolved. V was trimmed by 5 bases and J by 3 bases, leaving 11 bases between them. The CDR3 totals 14 residues. CDR3 in amino acids: CASSPSHGYNEQFF. CDR3 DNA: TGTGCCAGCAGTCCAAGCCACGGCTACAATGAGCAGTTCTTC.

This sequence joins TRBV2 and TRBJ2-1, with TRBD2 matching 9 bases. Germline loops: CDR1 SNHLY, CDR2 FYNNEI. V shed 2 bases, J shed 8 bases, and the junction held 4 bases outside the gene matches. The CDR3 runs 14 residues. In DNA form, the CDR3 reads TGTGCCAGCAGTGAATTAGCGGGAGTCGATGAGCAGTTCTTC. Its protein is CASSELAGVDEQFF.

V and J are TRBV27 and TRBJ2-6; TRBD1 is a possible D gene (5 bases). Deletions cut 4 bases from V and 4 bases from J, with 14 bases between. CDR3 length: 16 residues. From germline, CDR1 is MNHEY and CDR2 SMNVEV (reference sequence). CDR3 sequence (DNA): TGTGCCAGCAGTTCCGAAGGGGCCGCGGGGGCCAACGTCCTGACTTTC. Protein: CASSSEGAAGANVLTF. The variable domain in full, completed from reference TRBV27 and TRBJ2-6, reads EAQVTQNPRYLITVTGKKLTVTCSQNMNHEYMSWYRQDPGLGLRQIYYSMNVEVTDKGDVPEGYKVSRKEKRNFPLILESPSPNQTSLYFCASSSEGAAGANVLTFGAGSRLTVL.

V is TRBV19 and J is TRBJ2-1; D perhaps matches TRBD2 (5 bases). CDR1 and CDR2 (germline): LNHDA, SQIVND (reference sequence). The germline V and J ends were trimmed by 2 bases and 6 bases, with 8 bases remaining between them. The CDR3 runs to 13 residues. CDR3 sequence (DNA): TGTGCCAGTAGTATAAGAGCGGTCAATGAGCAGTTCTTC. This sequence encodes CASSIRAVNEQFF.

Only a few counts were recorded for this clonotype. J is TRBJ1-1 and V is TRBV28, with a weak D call TRBD1 (6 bases). Per the germline V gene, CDR1 is MDHEN and CDR2 is SYDVKM. V was clipped by 5 bases and J by 11 bases, with 15 bases between them. This CDR3 spans 12 amino acids. CDR3 protein: CASSPGQFEAFF. Written as DNA, the CDR3 is TGTGCCAGCAGTCCAGGACAGTTTGAGGCTTTCTTT.

This clonotype was seen a few times. The gene calls are TRBV7-2 and TRBJ2-5; 7 nucleotides line up with TRBD1. Germline V gene sequence: CDR1 SGHTA, CDR2 FQGNSA. The CDR3 runs 16 residues. With V trimmed by 5 bases and J by 3 bases, 12 bases remained unmatched. The DNA for the CDR3 is TGTGCCAGCAGCCCCCTCACAGGGGCGAGGGAAGAGACCCAGTACTTC. As protein: CASSPLTGAREETQYF.

The CDR3 nucleotides are TGTGCCAGCAGCCGCCCTCGTGCCTCTGGGGCCAACGTCCTGACTTTC. Translation: CASSRPRASGANVLTF. The chain links TRBV6-2 or TRBV6-3 to TRBJ2-6, with D uncertain. The V gene lost 6 bases and the J gene lost 0 bases, with 12 bases spanning the gap. CDR3 length: 16 residues. Germline V CDR1 and CDR2: MNHEY, SVGEGT.

This clonotype has just a few counts. The CDR3 nucleotides are TGCAGTGCTCTAGGACAGACCTACGAGCAGTACTTC. Its translation is CSALGQTYEQYF. This chain connects TRBV20-1 to TRBJ2-7; tentative D call: TRBD1 (6 bases). Germline assignment: CDR1 DFQATT and CDR2 SNEGSKA (reference sequence). This CDR3 has 12 residues. The germline V and J ends were trimmed by 5 bases and 2 bases, with 10 bases remaining between them.

The gene calls are TRBV11-2 and TRBJ2-5, with D tentatively TRBD1 (5 bases). The ends were cut back, 1 base at V and 5 bases at J, with 11 bases in the middle. The CDR3 has 14 residues. The germline V gene encodes CDR1 SGHAT and CDR2 FQNNGV. CDR3 sequence: CASSLARVWETQYF. The CDR3 nucleotides read TGTGCCAGCAGCTTAGCCAGGGTTTGGGAGACCCAGTACTTC.

A few counts support this clonotype. The CDR3 is CASSLAGRKQETQYF. CDR3 in DNA: TGTGCCAGCAGCTTAGCTGGCAGGAAGCAAGAGACCCAGTACTTC. The genes are TRBV7-9 and TRBJ2-5, with D unclear. Trimming took 0 bases from V and 2 from J, leaving 10 bases between them. This CDR3 has 15 amino acids. CDR1 is SEHNR, CDR2 FQNEAQ, per germline (reference sequence).

CDR3 protein: CASSQDWFGVSGPSTEAFF. CDR3 DNA sequence: TGTGCCAGCAGCCAAGATTGGTTCGGGGTTTCGGGGCCCTCCACTGAAGCTTTCTTT. The chain links TRBV4-2 to TRBJ1-1; possibly TRBD1 for D (5 bases). Germline V gene data show CDR1 as LGHNA and CDR2 as YNFKEQ. V was clipped by 0 bases and J by 4 bases, with 24 bases between them. This CDR3 contains 19 residues.

This clonotype was seen a few times. The chain uses TRBV18 and TRBJ2-3, with a possible D match to TRBD1 (5 bases). CDR3 length equals 14 residues. CDR1 is KGHSH and CDR2 is LQKENI in the germline V gene. V gave up 4 bases and J gave up 2 bases, with 10 bases separating them. CDR3 protein: CASSLQELTDTQYF. DNA of the CDR3: TGTGCCAGCTCACTACAGGAGCTCACAGATACGCAGTATTTT.

This clonotype was seen a few times. This chain connects TRBV24-1 to TRBJ2-2; 10 nucleotides line up with TRBD1. In germline, CDR1 is KGHDR, CDR2 SFDVKD. The ends lost 10 bases at V and 6 bases at J; junction bases unmatched: 4. This CDR3 spans 13 amino acids. CDR3 residues: CATTGQGAGELFF. The CDR3 DNA is TGTGCCACTACCGGACAGGGGGCCGGGGAGCTGTTTTTT.

The chain links TRBV5-6 to TRBJ1-2; no reliable D call. CDR3 length: 15 residues. The V and J ends lost 7 bases and 5 bases respectively, with 21 bases between them. The germline CDR1 and CDR2 sequences are SGHDT and YYEEEE. In nucleotides, the CDR3 is TGTGCCAGCGGCTGGGGTAGCGGCCCTGGGTATGGCTACACCTTC. Protein product: CASGWGSGPGYGYTF. Full variable domain (rest looked up from reference TRBV5-6 and TRBJ1-2): DAGVTQSPTHLIKTRGQQVTLRCSPKSGHDTVSWYQQALGQGPQFIFQYYEEEERQRGNFPDRFSGHQFPNYSSELNVNALLLGDSALYLCASGWGSGPGYGYTFGSGTRLTVV.

Only a few counts were recorded for this clonotype. The chain couples TRBV6-1 to TRBJ1-5; D is possibly TRBD1 (5 bases). Germline CDR1 MNHNS, CDR2 SASEGT. This CDR3 contains 12 residues. V lost 0 bases and J 12 bases, leaving 9 bases between the germline ends. The CDR3 is CASSEAGRGQHF. CDR3 nucleotide sequence: TGTGCCAGCAGTGAAGCCGGAAGGGGCCAGCATTTT.

This clonotype turned up a few times. This CDR3 is CASSYLGLGADTQYF. CDR3 DNA: TGTGCCAGCAGTTACTTGGGCCTAGGCGCAGATACGCAGTATTTT. V and J are TRBV6-6 and TRBJ2-3, with D uncertain. Trimming cost V 1 base and J 4 bases, with 12 bases left between them. Germline V CDR1 and CDR2: MNHNY, SVGAGI (reference sequence). The length of the CDR3 is 15 residues.

This clonotype was observed a few times. The V call is TRBV12-3 or TRBV12-4, the J call TRBJ2-1; 11 bases map to TRBD2. CDR3 length: 12 residues. V lost 8 bases and J lost 14; bases outside the gene matches: 8. The CDR3 DNA is TGTGCCAGCGGATTGACTAGCGGGATGGAGTTCTTC. This codes for CASGLTSGMEFF.

This clonotype was seen at least ten times. The chain employs TRBV7-2 and TRBJ2-3; D not certain. Trimming cost V 6 bases and J 2 bases, with 12 bases left between them. CDR1 and CDR2 (germline): SGHTA, FQGNSA. There are 14 residues in the CDR3. The CDR3 coding sequence is TGTGCCAGCAGGGGCGGTCGGATCACAGATACGCAGTATTTT. This sequence encodes CASRGGRITDTQYF. Looking up the rest from reference TRBV7-2 and TRBJ2-3 gives the full variable domain: GAGVSQSPSNKVTEKGKDVELRCDPISGHTALYWYRQSLGQGLEFLIYFQGNSAPDKSGLPSDRFSAERTGGSVSTLTIQRTQQEDSAVYLCASRGGRITDTQYFGPGTRLTVL.

This clonotype was detected many times. This sequence joins TRBV7-3 and TRBJ2-5, with no clear D. The germline CDR1 and CDR2 sequences are SGHTA and FQGTGA. The CDR3 covers 13 residues. Trimming pared 1 base from V and 4 bases from J, leaving 7 bases between. The DNA of the CDR3 is TGTGCCAGCAGCTTAAATCCCCGAGAGACCCAGTACTTC. Amino acid sequence: CASSLNPRETQYF.